This TCR beta chain was recovered during a study of blood T cells in healthy people across ages. The CDR3 contains 11 residues. CDR1 and CDR2 from the germline V gene are MNHEY and SVGEGT. The study, taken as a whole, reports: Any conclusive comparison of naive versus antigen-experienced cells was prevented by using unsorted PBMCs.

Points on this clonotype: Its antigen is not identified. At one end, the junction sequence differs from germline, possibly due to a read error.

The use of a sample-barcoded 5' primer and a J-beta primer mix characterized a second PCR of roughly 7 to 11 cycles. TCRdb reanalysed the 5' RACE reads using MiXCR and keeps one entry per CDR3 protein. The table has about 1.5 million distinct CDR3 sequences, roughly 43% seen once. In each sample, at least 6 million PBMCs were isolated. The chain joins TRBV6-2 or TRBV6-3 to TRBJ2-7; D uncertain. This TCR came from a woman aged 18 to 35 in good health. Source material: blood. DNA for the CDR3: TGTGCCAACAGTCTCGACTACGAGCAGTACTTC. Its translation: CANSLDYEQYF.